These 20 T cell receptor beta chains were sequenced from one sample in a study of spatial heterogeneity in lung cancer. Whole-study findings and limits: Tumoral mutation counts were tracked by counts of expanded intratumoral alpha and beta TCRs.

Sample time point: sample taken at primary tumor resection. Antigens for these TCRs are unknown. Using its own MiXCR run on the 5' RACE reads, TCRdb lists one record per CDR3 protein. The data show around 13,000 distinct CDR3 sequences, with 4.5% to 6.5% seen just once and 36% held by the top ten. The specimen comprised lung tumor tissue, sampled at surgery. The receptors stem from a male donor with early-stage non-small cell lung cancer.

This clonotype was recorded many times. The chain has TRBV2 and TRBJ2-7, with TRBD2 matching 12 bases. This CDR3 contains 15 residues. CDR1 is SNHLY, CDR2 FYNNEI, per germline. The V gene end was trimmed by 5 bases and the J gene end by 6 bases; junction bases not matched to a gene: 8. The DNA for the CDR3 is TGTGCCAGCAGTCCTACTAGCGGGAGGATCTCCGAGCAGTACGTC. Translating gives CASSPTSGRISEQYV.

At least ten counts were recorded for this clonotype. This chain joins TRBV30 and TRBJ1-1; D gene uncertain. The CDR3 covers 14 residues. The germline V gene has CDR1 GTSNPN and CDR2 SVGIG (reference sequence). The germline V and J ends were trimmed by 4 bases and 5 bases, with 17 bases remaining between them. Here the CDR3 reads CAWIRRVVSTEAFF. The CDR3 DNA reads TGTGCCTGGATAAGACGGGTGGTCTCGACTGAAGCTTTCTTT.

In its sample, this clonotype was seen many times. V gene TRBV20-1 combines with J gene TRBJ1-4; D is uncertain. Deletions cut 6 bases from V and 5 bases from J, with 16 bases between. Germline V gene lookup returns CDR1 DFQATT and CDR2 SNEGSKA (reference sequence). CDR3 length equals 14 residues. CDR3 coding DNA: TGCAGTGCCAGTGGTGAGAGCCTAAATGAAAAACTGTTTTTT. The encoded protein is CSASGESLNEKLFF.

This clonotype occurred many times. V is TRBV11-3 and J is TRBJ2-5, with D perhaps TRBD2 (6 bases). V lost 0 bases to trimming and J lost 4 bases, with 15 bases between them. The CDR3 has 16 amino acids. Germline V gives CDR1 SGHNT, CDR2 YENEEA. In DNA, the CDR3 is TGTGCCAGCAGCTTAGAAGGTAGCGGTTCGGGAGAGACCCAGTACTTC. Translating it yields CASSLEGSGSGETQYF.

Many counts were recorded for this clonotype. The chain recombines TRBV27 with TRBJ1-4; D is undetermined. V lost 8 bases and J lost 3, with 13 bases in between. Germline CDR1 and CDR2: MNHEY and SMNVEV (reference sequence). CDR3 length: 14 amino acids. This CDR3 is CASSRSRPNEKLFF. CDR3 nucleotides: TGTGCCAGCTCTCGGTCCAGGCCTAATGAAAAACTGTTTTTT.

This clonotype appeared many times. The V call is TRBV6-4, the J call TRBJ2-1; 13 bases match TRBD2. Germline V gene data show CDR1 as MRHNA and CDR2 as SNTAGT. The CDR3 totals 16 residues. With 4 bases clipped from V and 7 bases from J, the junction kept 7 bases outside the gene matches. Here the CDR3 DNA reads TGTGCCAGCAGTGTTCAACCGGGACTAGCGGGAAATGAGCAGTTCTTC. This codes for CASSVQPGLAGNEQFF.

This clonotype came up many times. The chain joins TRBV27 to TRBJ1-1; possibly TRBD1 for D (6 bases). Trimming removed 5 bases from V and 2 bases from J, with 9 bases in between. The CDR3 length is 13 residues. Germline values: CDR1 MNHEY, CDR2 SMNVEV (reference sequence). CDR3 DNA sequence: TGTGCCAGCAGTCGACAGGCAAACACTGAAGCTTTCTTT. Its translation: CASSRQANTEAFF.

At least ten counts were recorded for this clonotype. The genes are TRBV18 and TRBJ2-7; no clear D gene. The CDR3 runs to 16 residues. Trimming shortened V by 5 bases and J by 5 bases, and 22 bases separated the two germline ends. CDR1 and CDR2 (germline): KGHSH, LQKENI. The CDR3 sequence: CASSVQPGPFAHEQYV. DNA for the CDR3: TGTGCCAGCTCAGTACAACCGGGTCCCTTTGCGCACGAGCAGTACGTC.

This clonotype was picked up many times. The CDR3 is CASRFTDSLGYTF. The CDR3 coding sequence is TGTGCCAGCAGGTTCACGGACAGTCTTGGCTACACCTTC. The chain has TRBV28 and TRBJ1-2, with a tentative D call TRBD1 (6 bases). V lost 6 bases, J lost 7 bases, and 15 bases lay in between. Germline V gene sequence: CDR1 MDHEN, CDR2 SYDVKM. The length of the CDR3 is 13 residues.

This clonotype was detected ten times or more. The chain joins TRBV5-1 to TRBJ2-1; 12 bases agree with TRBD2. The CDR3 is 15 residues long. Unmatched junction bases numbered 5, after V lost 2 bases and J lost 8 bases. Germline assignment: CDR1 SGHRS and CDR2 YFSETQ. CDR3 in DNA: TGCGCCAGCAGCTTAGGACTAGCGGGGACCGATGAGCAGTTCTTC. Translation: CASSLGLAGTDEQFF.

This clonotype was seen repeatedly, ten times or more. This sequence joins TRBV18 and TRBJ1-1; TRBD1 matches at 7 bases. The CDR3 contains 14 residues. V dropped 3 bases and J dropped 1; count of bases not matched to a gene: 2. Germline V lookup: CDR1 KGHSH, CDR2 LQKENI. The CDR3 bases are TGTGCCAGCTCACCGGGACAGTCGAACACTGAAGCTTTCTTT. Protein: CASSPGQSNTEAFF.

This clonotype was seen at least ten times. This rearrangement joins TRBV4-3 to TRBJ1-5; the D is unclear. Germline V CDR1 and CDR2: LGHNA, YSLEER. This CDR3 contains 14 residues. V gave up 0 bases and J gave up 2 bases, with 5 bases separating them. The chain's CDR3 is CASSQETGNQPQHF. In nucleotides, the CDR3 is TGCGCCAGCAGCCAAGAAACGGGCAATCAGCCCCAGCATTTT.

This clonotype was seen ten or more times. The chain couples TRBV4-3 to TRBJ2-3; D not resolved. Trimming left V 0 bases short and J 1 base short, with 11 bases between. The CDR3 runs 16 residues. Germline lookup yields CDR1 LGHNA and CDR2 YSLEER. The CDR3 region is CASSQEGMGGTDTQYF. CDR3 DNA: TGCGCCAGCAGCCAAGAGGGGATGGGCGGCACAGATACGCAGTATTTT.

This clonotype came up many times. The chain joins TRBV20-1 to TRBJ2-1; 10 bases are shared with TRBD2. The CDR3 is 14 residues long. Germline CDR1 and CDR2: DFQATT and SNEGSKA (reference sequence). Trimming at V came to 6 bases and at J to 5 bases, leaving 7 bases not matched to a gene. The DNA for the CDR3 is TGCAGTGCACGCACTAGCGGGGAACACAATGAGCAGTTCTTC. It translates to CSARTSGEHNEQFF.

This clonotype was counted at least ten times. This chain links TRBV12-3 or TRBV12-4 with TRBJ2-1; TRBD1 matches 9 bases. This CDR3 has 18 amino acids. The ends lost 4 bases at V and 4 bases at J; junction bases unmatched: 14. The CDR3 sequence is CASSSTPGTGLGYNEQFF. The CDR3 nucleotides are TGTGCCAGCAGTTCCACCCCCGGGACAGGGCTAGGGTACAATGAGCAGTTCTTC.

This clonotype ranks as medium-sized (0.01 to 0.1%). The J gene is TRBJ1-2, the V gene TRBV12-3 or TRBV12-4; TRBD1 agrees at 11 bases. This CDR3 is 13 amino acids long. The junction had 2 bases not matched to a gene; V was cut back by 6 bases and J by 5 bases. The CDR3 sequence: CASRDRGRYGYTF. The CDR3 coding sequence is TGTGCCAGCAGGGACAGGGGGCGTTATGGCTACACCTTC.

This clonotype has ten or more counts. V gene TRBV24-1 combines with J gene TRBJ2-1, with D possibly matching TRBD2 (5 bases). Germline lookup yields CDR1 KGHDR and CDR2 SFDVKD. V was pared by 5 bases and J by 7 bases, with 8 bases between. The CDR3 is 12 residues long. DNA for the CDR3: TGTGCCACCAGTGGGACTTCGAATGAGCAGTTCTTC. This codes for CATSGTSNEQFF.

This clonotype was found many times. The CDR3 DNA is TGCAGCGTTTCCGGAGATACGCAGTATTTT. This gives the protein CSVSGDTQYF. The chain is built from TRBV29-1 and TRBJ2-3; D ambiguous. This CDR3 spans 10 amino acids. CDR1 is SQVTM and CDR2 is ANQGSEA in the germline V gene. V was pared by 5 bases and J by 5 bases, with 5 bases between.

This clonotype was picked up many times. The rearrangement links TRBV5-5 to TRBJ1-2, with 7 bases lining up with TRBD1. The germline gives CDR1 SGHKS, CDR2 YYEKEE (reference sequence). The CDR3 is 14 amino acids. V dropped 4 bases and J dropped 3; count of bases not matched to a gene: 6. The CDR3 DNA reads TGTGCCAGCAGCCCGACCGGGACAGACTATGGCTACACCTTC. Translated: CASSPTGTDYGYTF.

This clonotype was recorded many times. CDR3 protein: CSVVTDLYEQYV. The CDR3 nucleotides read TGCAGCGTTGTTACAGACCTCTATGAGCAGTACGTC. The rearrangement links TRBV29-1 to TRBJ2-7; no clear D gene. The CDR3 runs to 12 residues. V was trimmed by 4 bases and J by 7 bases, leaving 14 bases between them. Germline-derived CDR1 and CDR2 are SQVTM and ANQGSEA.